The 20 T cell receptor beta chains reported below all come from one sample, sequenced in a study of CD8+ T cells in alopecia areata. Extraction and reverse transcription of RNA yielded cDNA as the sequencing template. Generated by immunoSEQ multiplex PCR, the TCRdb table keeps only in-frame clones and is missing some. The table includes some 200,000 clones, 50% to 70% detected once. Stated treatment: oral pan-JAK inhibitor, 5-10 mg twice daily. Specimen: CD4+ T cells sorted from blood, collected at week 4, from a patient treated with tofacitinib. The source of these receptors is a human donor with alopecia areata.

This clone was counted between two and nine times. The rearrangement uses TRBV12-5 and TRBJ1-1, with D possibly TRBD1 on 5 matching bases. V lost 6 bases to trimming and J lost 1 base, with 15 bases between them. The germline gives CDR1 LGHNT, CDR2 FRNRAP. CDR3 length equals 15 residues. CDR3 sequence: CASGPVSGGNTEAFF. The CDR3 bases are TGTGCTAGTGGCCCGGTGAGTGGGGGGAACACTGAAGCTTTCTTT.

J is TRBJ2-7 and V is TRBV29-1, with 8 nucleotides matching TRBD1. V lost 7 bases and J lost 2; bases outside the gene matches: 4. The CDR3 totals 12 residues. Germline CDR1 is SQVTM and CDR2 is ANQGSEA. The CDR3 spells CSGRQGPYEQYF. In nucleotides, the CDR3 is TGCAGCGGCCGACAGGGGCCCTACGAGCAGTACTTC.

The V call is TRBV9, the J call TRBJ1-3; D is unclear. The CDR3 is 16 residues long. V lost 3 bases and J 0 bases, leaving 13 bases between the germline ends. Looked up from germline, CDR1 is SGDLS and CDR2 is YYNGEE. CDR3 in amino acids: CASSAGLTSSGNTIYF. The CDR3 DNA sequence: TGTGCCAGCAGCGCGGGTCTTACAAGCTCTGGAAACACCATATATTTT.

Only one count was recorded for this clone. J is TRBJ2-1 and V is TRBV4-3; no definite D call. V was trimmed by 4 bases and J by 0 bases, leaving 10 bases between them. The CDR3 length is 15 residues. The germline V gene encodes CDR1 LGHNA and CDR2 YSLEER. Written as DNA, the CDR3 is TGCGCCAGCAGCCGCGAACAATCCTCCTACAATGAGCAGTTCTTC. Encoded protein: CASSREQSSYNEQFF.

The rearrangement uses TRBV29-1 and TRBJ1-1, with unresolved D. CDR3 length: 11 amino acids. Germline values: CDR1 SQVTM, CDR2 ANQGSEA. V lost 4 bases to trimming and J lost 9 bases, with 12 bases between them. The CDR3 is CSVGMSQQAFF. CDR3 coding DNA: TGCAGCGTTGGAATGAGCCAGCAAGCTTTCTTT. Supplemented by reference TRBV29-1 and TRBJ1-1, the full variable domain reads SAVISQKPSRDICQRGTSLTIQCQVDSQVTMMFWYRQQPGQSLTLIATANQGSEATYESGFVIDKFPISRPNLTFSTLTVSNMSPEDSSIYLCSVGMSQQAFFGQGTRLTVV.

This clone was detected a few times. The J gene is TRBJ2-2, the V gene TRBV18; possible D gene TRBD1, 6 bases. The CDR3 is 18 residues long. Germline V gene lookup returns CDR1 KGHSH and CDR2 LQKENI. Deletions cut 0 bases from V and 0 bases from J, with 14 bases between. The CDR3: CASSPPTDSVTNTGELFF. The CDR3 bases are TGTGCCAGCTCACCACCCACGGACAGTGTTACGAACACCGGGGAGCTGTTTTTT.

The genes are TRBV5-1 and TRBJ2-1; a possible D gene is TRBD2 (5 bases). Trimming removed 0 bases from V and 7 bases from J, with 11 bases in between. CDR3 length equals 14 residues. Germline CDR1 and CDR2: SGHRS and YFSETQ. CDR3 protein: CASSLGGSGNEQFF. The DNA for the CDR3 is TGCGCCAGCAGCTTGGGAGGGAGTGGGAATGAGCAGTTCTTC.

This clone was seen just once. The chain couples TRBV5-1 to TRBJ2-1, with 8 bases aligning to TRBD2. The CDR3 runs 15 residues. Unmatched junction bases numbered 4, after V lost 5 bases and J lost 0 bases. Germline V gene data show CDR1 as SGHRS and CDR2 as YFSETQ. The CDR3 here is CASSPGTSSYNEQFF. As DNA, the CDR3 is TGCGCCAGCAGTCCCGGGACTAGCTCCTACAATGAGCAGTTCTTC.

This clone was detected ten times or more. The CDR3: CASSPGTFSYEQYF. CDR3 nucleotide sequence: TGTGCCAGCAGCCCCGGGACTTTTAGCTACGAGCAGTACTTC. The chain uses TRBV7-2 and TRBJ2-7; tentatively, D is TRBD2 (6 bases). The CDR3 runs to 14 residues. Looked up from germline, CDR1 is SGHTA and CDR2 is FQGNSA. The V and J ends lost 5 bases and 3 bases respectively, with 14 bases between them.

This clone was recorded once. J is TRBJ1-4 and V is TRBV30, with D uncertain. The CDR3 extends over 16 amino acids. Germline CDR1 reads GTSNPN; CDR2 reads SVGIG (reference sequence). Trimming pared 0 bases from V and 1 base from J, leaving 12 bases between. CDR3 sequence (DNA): TGTGCCTGGAGTGTACCAGGTGGGAGAACTAATGAAAAACTGTTTTTT. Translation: CAWSVPGGRTNEKLFF.

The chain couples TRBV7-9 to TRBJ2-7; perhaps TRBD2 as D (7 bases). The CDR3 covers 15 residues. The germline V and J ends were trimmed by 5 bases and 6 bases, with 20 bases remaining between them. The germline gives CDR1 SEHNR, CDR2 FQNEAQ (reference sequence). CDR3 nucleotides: TGTGCCAGCAGCCCCCAGGGGAGGGACCCCTCCGAGCAGTACTTC. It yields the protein CASSPQGRDPSEQYF.

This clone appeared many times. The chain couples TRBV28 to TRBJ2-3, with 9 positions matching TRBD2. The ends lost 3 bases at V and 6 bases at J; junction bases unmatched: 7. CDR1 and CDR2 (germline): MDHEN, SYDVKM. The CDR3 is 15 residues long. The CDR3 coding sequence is TGTGCCAGCAGTTTCGCGGGGGGGATTAAGGATACGCAGTATTTT. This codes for CASSFAGGIKDTQYF.

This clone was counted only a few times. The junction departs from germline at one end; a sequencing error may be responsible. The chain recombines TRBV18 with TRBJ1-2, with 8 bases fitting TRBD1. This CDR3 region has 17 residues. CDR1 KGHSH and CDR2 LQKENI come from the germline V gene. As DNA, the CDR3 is TGTGCCAGCTCAGCACCGGGACAGGTCCTTTCGGGTGATGGCTACACCTTC. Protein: CASSAPGQVLSGDGYTF.

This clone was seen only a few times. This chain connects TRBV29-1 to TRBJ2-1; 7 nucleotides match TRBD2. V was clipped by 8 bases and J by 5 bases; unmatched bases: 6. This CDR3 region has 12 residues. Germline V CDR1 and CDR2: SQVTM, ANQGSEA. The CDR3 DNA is TGCAGCACAGCGGGGCCCCACAATGAGCAGTTCTTC. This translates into CSTAGPHNEQFF.

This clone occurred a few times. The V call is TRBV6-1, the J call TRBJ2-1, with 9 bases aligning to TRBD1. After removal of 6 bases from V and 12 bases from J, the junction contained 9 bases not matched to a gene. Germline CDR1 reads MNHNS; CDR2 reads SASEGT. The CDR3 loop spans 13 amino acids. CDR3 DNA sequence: TGTGCCAGCAGGGTGACAGGGGGGATGGGGCAGTTCTTC. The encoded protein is CASRVTGGMGQFF.

In nucleotides, the CDR3 is TGCAGCGTTGATCAGGGGTTCGTCTATGGCTACACCTTC. Translated: CSVDQGFVYGYTF. This chain joins TRBV29-1 and TRBJ1-2; possible D gene TRBD1, 6 bases. This CDR3 contains 13 residues. The germline V gene encodes CDR1 SQVTM and CDR2 ANQGSEA. V gave up 3 bases and J gave up 4 bases, with 12 bases separating them.

The CDR3 protein is CAWSVTGNEQFF. The CDR3 region has the DNA TGTGCCTGGAGTGTCACGGGCAATGAGCAGTTCTTC. The chain joins TRBV30 to TRBJ2-1; D ambiguous. This CDR3 has 12 amino acids. The germline V and J ends were trimmed by 0 bases and 6 bases, with 6 bases remaining between them. Per the germline V gene, CDR1 is GTSNPN and CDR2 is SVGIG (reference sequence).

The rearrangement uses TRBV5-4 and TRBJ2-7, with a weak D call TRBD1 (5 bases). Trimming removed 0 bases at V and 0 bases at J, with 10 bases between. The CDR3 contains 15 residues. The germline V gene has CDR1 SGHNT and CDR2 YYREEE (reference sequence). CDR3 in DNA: TGTGCCAGCAGCTTGGGGACACTAAGCTCCTACGAGCAGTACTTC. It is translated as CASSLGTLSSYEQYF.

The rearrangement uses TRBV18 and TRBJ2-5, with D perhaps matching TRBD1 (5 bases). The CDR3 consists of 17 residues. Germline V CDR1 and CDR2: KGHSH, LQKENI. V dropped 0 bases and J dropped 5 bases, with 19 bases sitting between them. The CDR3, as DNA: TGTGCCAGCTCACCACCGGACCATGAACGGACAAGGGAGACCCAGTACTTC. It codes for CASSPPDHERTRETQYF.

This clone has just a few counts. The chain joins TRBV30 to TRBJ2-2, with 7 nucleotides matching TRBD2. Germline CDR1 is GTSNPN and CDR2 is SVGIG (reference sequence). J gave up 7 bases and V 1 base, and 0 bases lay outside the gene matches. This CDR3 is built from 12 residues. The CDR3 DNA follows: TGTGCCTGGAGTGCTAGCGGCGGGGAGCTGTTTTTT. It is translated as CAWSASGGELFF.